A selection of T cell receptor beta chains follows, all from one sample in a study of blood T cell repertoires in COVID-19. Some clones are missing from TCRdb's copy, which holds only in-frame ones; the method was immunoSEQ multiplex PCR. The sample yields under 250,000 clones, approximately 82% seen once. The material sequenced was peripheral blood. The receptors stem from a man aged 25 to 40 who had recovered from COVID-19. Both conserved end residues are part of each CDR3. The D gene is left open where the match is weak. Some rows mark clone size as missing; the rest say once, few, many or name a class of expanded clone.

J gene	clone size	V gene	D gene	CDR3 protein	CDR3 DNA
TRBJ1-6	-	TRBV5-5	-	CASILEDGNSPLHF	TGTGCCAGCATCCTGGAGGACGGGAATTCACCCCTCCACTTT
TRBJ1-1	-	TRBV6-5	-	CASSYSSGDSEAFF	TGTGCCAGCAGTTACTCTTCAGGGGATTCTGAAGCTTTCTTT
TRBJ1-1	-	TRBV28	-	CASSFPGGTEAFF	TGTGCCAGCAGTTTTCCGGGGGGCACTGAAGCTTTCTTT
TRBJ1-2	-	TRBV18	TRBD1	CASSAGQGASNYGYTF	TGTGCCAGCTCAGCGGGACAGGGGGCTTCTAACTATGGCTACACCTTC
TRBJ2-3	-	TRBV2	TRBD2	CASRRGVNTDTQYF	TGTGCCAGCAGACGGGGGGTAAACACAGATACGCAGTATTTT
TRBJ2-4	-	TRBV18	-	CASSPWENVAKNIQYF	TGTGCCAGCTCACCCTGGGAGAATGTAGCCAAAAACATTCAGTACTTC
TRBJ2-3	-	TRBV7-9	-	CASSLNQGTQYF	TGTGCCAGCAGCCTTAACCAGGGCACGCAGTATTTT
TRBJ1-4	-	TRBV7-9	TRBD1	CASSLAGTGGREKLFF	TGTGCCAGCAGCTTAGCGGGGACAGGGGGCCGTGAAAAACTGTTTTTT
TRBJ2-3	few	TRBV6-4	TRBD2	CASSRTSGGSDTQYF	TGTGCCAGCAGTCGGACTAGCGGGGGATCAGATACGCAGTATTTT
TRBJ2-2	-	TRBV6-5	-	CASSRQTNTGELFF	TGTGCCAGCAGCCGACAGACAAACACCGGGGAGCTGTTTTTT
TRBJ1-5	-	TRBV19	TRBD1	CASSNPGWDRVRGERNQPQHF	TGTGCCAGTAGCAACCCGGGGTGGGACAGGGTGAGGGGTGAGCGCAATCAGCCCCAGCATTTT
TRBJ1-1	-	TRBV18	-	CASSPSVGRVGTEAFF	TGTGCCAGCTCACCATCAGTGGGTCGGGTGGGCACTGAAGCTTTCTTT
TRBJ2-3	-	TRBV9	TRBD2	CASSVVASGKDTQYF	TGTGCCAGCAGCGTAGTTGCTAGCGGAAAAGATACGCAGTATTTT
TRBJ1-1	few	TRBV7-8	-	CASSPYPDRSYKAFF	TGTGCCAGCAGCCCCTACCCTGACAGGAGCTATAAAGCTTTCTTT
TRBJ2-7	-	TRBV5-1	-	CASTPRGLSSYEQYF	TGCGCCAGCACACCCAGAGGGCTTAGCTCCTACGAGCAGTACTTC